These T cell receptor beta chains were read from a single sample in a study of tumor and adjacent non-tumor tissue in lung cancer. One entry per CDR3 protein, called by TCRdb with MiXCR from the multiplex PCR reads. The table shows approximately 90,000 distinct CDR3 sequences, with 76% occurring only once. The specimen was distant non-tumor lung tissue. These TCRs come from a woman aged 45-60 years with non-small cell lung cancer. CDR3s include the opening cysteine and the closing phenylalanine or tryptophan. Clone size appears in some rows only: once, few, many, or a class for an expanded clone.

abundance,v_gene,j_gene,CDR3aa
once,TRBV4-1,TRBJ2-3,CASSNGSSTDTQYF
.,TRBV4-1,TRBJ2-3,CASSQSGLEGNTDTQYF
.,TRBV5-5,TRBJ2-7,CAGRFSIFDRAYEQYF
.,TRBV10-2,TRBJ2-2,CARSTSGSIGELFF
.,TRBV7-8,TRBJ2-2,CASTRLTWVGGELFF
.,TRBV4-1,TRBJ1-2,CVSSQEVGPGSGYTF
.,TRBV10-3,TRBJ1-1,CIISERENTEAFF
.,TRBV24-1,TRBJ2-1,CATSGTGGSSYNGQFF
many,TRBV10-3,TRBJ2-3,CAISEASPSTDTQYF
.,TRBV12-3/TRBV12-4,TRBJ2-5,CTSRGPKVETQYF
.,TRBV11-2,TRBJ2-3,CTSSLGPPGDRTQCF
.,TRBV29-1,TRBJ2-7,CSVVGRGTYEHYF
.,TRBV11-2,TRBJ2-5,CANSLATCGNRETQYF
many,TRBV7-8,TRBJ1-1,CASSLAGAGMAFF
once,TRBV12-3/TRBV12-4,TRBJ2-2,CASVTHTGELFF
.,TRBV5-6,TRBJ2-1,CASSLVSTPEQLF
.,TRBV11-2,TRBJ2-1,CASGLMGAGVSYIEQFF
.,TRBV11-2,TRBJ1-5,CANTLENGGAKHF
once,TRBV29-1,TRBJ2-7,CSVEPHGTGDIMEQYF
medium-sized,TRBV11-2,TRBJ2-3,CASSSPTSGRVDTQYF
.,TRBV29-1,TRBJ2-3,CSVVGQGLPDFHTDTQYF
once,TRBV11-3,TRBJ2-1,CASSPTNGSNEQFF
.,TRBV6-6,TRBJ2-5,CACNPQGLAGGTETQYF
.,TRBV18,TRBJ2-1,CASSQPLAGGPNEQFF
many,TRBV20-1,TRBJ2-7,CSAPGQLSSYEQYF
.,TRBV4-2,TRBJ2-2,CAISQELAGDNTGELFF
.,TRBV20-1,TRBJ2-5,CSVGGIAGLESQYF
many,TRBV10-2,TRBJ2-1,CASSDTGTSGTDEQFF
.,TRBV29-1,TRBJ1-6,CSVSGTGGSTIHF
.,TRBV12-3/TRBV12-4,TRBJ2-3,CASTLRQDGTDTQYF
.,TRBV29-1,TRBJ1-3,CSVESPCRDSGTTIYF
.,TRBV6-1,TRBJ2-1,CASSGERAPYTEQFF
.,TRBV10-2,TRBJ2-7,CASIQGGNEYYF
.,TRBV24-1,TRBJ2-7,CASSEMGYEQYF
.,TRBV6-2/TRBV6-3,TRBJ1-2,CANDRADGDGYTF
many,TRBV6-2/TRBV6-3,TRBJ2-7,CATTGGLTPYEQYF
.,TRBV4-1,TRBJ2-5,CASSHDSGGLTETQCF
once,TRBV12-3/TRBV12-4,TRBJ2-2,CANSLKTGELFF
.,TRBV7-9,TRBJ2-3,CASSLAGRGLANTQYF
.,TRBV6-5,TRBJ2-7,CASTPGRRSYEQCF
many,TRBV4-2,TRBJ1-2,CASSQDGRDGYTF
.,TRBV10-2,TRBJ1-4,CSSSEYDPGEEKPFF
.,TRBV6-1,TRBJ2-7,CASVSGGAYEQYF
.,TRBV6-6,TRBJ2-5,CASGYDYSGRETQYF
many,TRBV28,TRBJ2-3,CASIASGASTDTQYF
.,TRBV12-3/TRBV12-4,TRBJ2-5,CASSTRTSGRTWETEYF
many,TRBV12-3/TRBV12-4,TRBJ1-2,CASSLARGRTNYGYTF
.,TRBV11-1,TRBJ2-1,CACSLAASGSHEQFF
.,TRBV6-1,TRBJ2-1,CASRKRAEGRESYNEQFF
.,TRBV29-1,TRBJ2-7,CSVLAAPTYQQYF
.,TRBV29-1,TRBJ2-1,CGVAHWGSNEQFF
.,TRBV4-1,TRBJ2-7,CASSQTSGANFYEQYF
.,TRBV28,TRBJ2-5,CASSSPPWDRERFQETQYF
.,TRBV20-1,TRBJ2-3,CSARNNGRPTDTQYF
.,TRBV6-6,TRBJ2-3,CANTEDSTTDVQYF
.,TRBV18,TRBJ2-5,CASSSVETQYF
.,TRBV6-5,TRBJ2-7,CASSRPSRRSYEQYF
.,TRBV10-3,TRBJ2-7,CAISNRGLGRSYKQYF
.,TRBV6-6,TRBJ2-3,CANTEDSTADTQYF